The sequence of this T cell receptor beta chain was determined in a study of Ad26.COV2.S vaccination and SARS-CoV-2 variants. Broader study findings: Similar non-spike TCR breadth was seen in vaccine and placebo recipients. Measurements of TCR breadth and depth may have given underestimates of the total T cell responses. Among vaccine recipients, spike-specific TCR breadth exceeded that of placebo recipients.

Produced via immunoSEQ multiplex PCR; TCRdb's table is partial and in-frame only. The table lists roughly 320,000 clones, approximately 86% of them singletons. Remarks on this clone: Its antigen is not known.

The sample's treatment: roughly 18 received Ad26.COV2.S at low or high dose, single or two shots; roughly five received placebo; per-sample allocation not given. Collection of the samples took place on day 63 after the first injection of vaccine or placebo. In Boston, the donor was an adult between 18-55 years of age. This TCR came from a person between 18 and 59 years old who received the Ad26.COV2.S COVID-19 vaccine or a placebo. Sample: peripheral blood, taken in a trial of Ad26.COV2.S vaccine versus placebo.

The CDR3 bases are TGTGCCAGCAGCTTTCGCGTCGTCGGCGAGCAGTACTTC. This sequence encodes CASSFRVVGEQYF. The chain carries TRBV5-6 and TRBJ2-7; no firm D call. V lost 2 bases and J lost 6, with 12 bases in between. The CDR3 runs to 13 residues. Per the germline V gene, CDR1 is SGHDT and CDR2 is YYEEEE. Drawing the rest from reference TRBV5-6 and TRBJ2-7, the complete variable domain is DAGVTQSPTHLIKTRGQQVTLRCSPKSGHDTVSWYQQALGQGPQFIFQYYEEEERQRGNFPDRFSGHQFPNYSSELNVNALLLGDSALYLCASSFRVVGEQYFGPGTRLTVT.